The subject of this entry is one TCR beta chain. The CDR3 extends over 13 amino acids. V was pared by 3 bases and J by 2 bases, with 1 base of the junction left unmatched. This specimen belongs to a study of early T cells in non-severe SARS-CoV-2 infection. Study-level background: Investigators sequenced bulk RNA drawn from unsorted whole blood, and chains remained unpaired.

Molecules of cDNA were individually given unique molecular identifiers that were attached to them. TCRdb reprocessed the 5' RACE reads via MiXCR and lists one record per CDR3 protein. In the table there are under 65,000 distinct CDR3 sequences, around 13% of which are singletons. The sequencing sample was made of whole blood. The gene calls are TRBV12-3 or TRBV12-4 and TRBJ2-7, with 7 nucleotides matching TRBD1. This clonotype was sampled from an adult who was a healthcare worker with PCR-confirmed SARS-CoV-2 infection or an uninfected control (not recorded which). This CDR3 reads CASSLQGAYEQYF. In DNA, the CDR3 is TGTGCCAGCAGTTTGCAGGGGGCCTACGAGCAGTACTTC.